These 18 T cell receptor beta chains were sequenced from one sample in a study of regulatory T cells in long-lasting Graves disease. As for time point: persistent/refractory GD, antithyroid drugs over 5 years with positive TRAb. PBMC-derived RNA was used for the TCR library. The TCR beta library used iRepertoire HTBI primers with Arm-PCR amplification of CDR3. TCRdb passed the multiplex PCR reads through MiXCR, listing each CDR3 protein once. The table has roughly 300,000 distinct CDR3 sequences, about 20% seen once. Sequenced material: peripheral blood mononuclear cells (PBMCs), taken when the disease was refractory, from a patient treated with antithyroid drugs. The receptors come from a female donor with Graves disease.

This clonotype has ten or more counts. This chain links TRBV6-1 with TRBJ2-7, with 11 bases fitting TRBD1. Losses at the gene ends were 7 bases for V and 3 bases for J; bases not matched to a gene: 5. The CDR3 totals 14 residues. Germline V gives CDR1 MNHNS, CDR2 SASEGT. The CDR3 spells CASTPGTGGYEQYF. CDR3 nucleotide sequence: TGTGCCAGCACCCCAGGGACAGGGGGCTACGAGCAGTACTTC.

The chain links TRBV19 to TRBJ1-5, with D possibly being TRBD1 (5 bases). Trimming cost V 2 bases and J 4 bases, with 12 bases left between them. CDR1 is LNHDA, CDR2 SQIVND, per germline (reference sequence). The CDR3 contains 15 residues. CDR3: CASSIFQGANQPQHF. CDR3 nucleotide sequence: TGTGCCAGTAGTATATTTCAAGGGGCAAATCAGCCCCAGCATTTT.

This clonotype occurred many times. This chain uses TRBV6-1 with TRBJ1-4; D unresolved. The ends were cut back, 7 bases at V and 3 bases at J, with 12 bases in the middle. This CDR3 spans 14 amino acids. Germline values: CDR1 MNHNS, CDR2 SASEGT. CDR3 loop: CASTADLSNEKLFF. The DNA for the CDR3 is TGTGCCAGCACCGCCGACCTATCTAATGAAAAACTGTTTTTT.

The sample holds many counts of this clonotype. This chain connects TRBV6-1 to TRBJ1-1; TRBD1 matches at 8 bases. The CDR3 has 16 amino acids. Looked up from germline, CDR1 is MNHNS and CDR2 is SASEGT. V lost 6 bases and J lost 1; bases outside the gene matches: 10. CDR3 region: CASSHNPGGRNTEAFF. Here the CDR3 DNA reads TGTGCCAGCAGCCACAATCCAGGGGGCAGGAACACTGAAGCTTTCTTT.

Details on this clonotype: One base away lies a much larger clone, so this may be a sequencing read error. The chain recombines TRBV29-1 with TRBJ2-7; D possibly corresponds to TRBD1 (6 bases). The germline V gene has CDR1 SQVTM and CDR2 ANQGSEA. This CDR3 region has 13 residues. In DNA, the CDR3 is TGCAGCGTGGGCCGGGACACAGTCTACGGGCAGTACTTC. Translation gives CSVGRDTVYGQYF.

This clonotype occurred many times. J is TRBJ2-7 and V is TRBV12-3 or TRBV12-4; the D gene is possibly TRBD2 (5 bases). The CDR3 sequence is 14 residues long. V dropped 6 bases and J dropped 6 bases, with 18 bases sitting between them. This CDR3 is CASSPPLRVGEQYF. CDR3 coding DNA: TGTGCCAGCAGCCCTCCGTTGAGGGTCGGCGAGCAGTACTTC.

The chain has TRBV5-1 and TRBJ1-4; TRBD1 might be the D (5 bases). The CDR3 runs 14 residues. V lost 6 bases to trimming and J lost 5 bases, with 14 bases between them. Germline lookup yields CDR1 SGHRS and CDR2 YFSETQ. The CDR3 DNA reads TGCGCCAGCACCCCGCTCGGGGCAAATGAAAAACTGTTTTTT. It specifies CASTPLGANEKLFF.

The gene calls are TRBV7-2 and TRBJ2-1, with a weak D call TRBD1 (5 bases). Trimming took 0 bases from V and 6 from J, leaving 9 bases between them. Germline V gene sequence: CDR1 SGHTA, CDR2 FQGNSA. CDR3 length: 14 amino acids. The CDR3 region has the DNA TGTGCCAGCAGCTTAGCGGGCAGGGTCAATGAGCAGTTCTTC. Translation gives CASSLAGRVNEQFF.

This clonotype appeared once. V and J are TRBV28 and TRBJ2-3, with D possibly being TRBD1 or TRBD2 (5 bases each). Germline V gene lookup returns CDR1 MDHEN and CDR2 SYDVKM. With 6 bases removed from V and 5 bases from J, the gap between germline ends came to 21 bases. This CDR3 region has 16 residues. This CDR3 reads CASRERGLLRIDTQYF. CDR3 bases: TGTGCCAGCAGGGAGAGGGGTCTTCTTCGAATAGATACGCAGTATTTT.

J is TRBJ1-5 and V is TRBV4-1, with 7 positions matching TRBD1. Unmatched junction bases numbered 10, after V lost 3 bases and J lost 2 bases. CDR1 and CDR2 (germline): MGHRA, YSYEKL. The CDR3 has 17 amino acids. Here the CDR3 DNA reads TGCGCCAGCAGCCATGGGAGGTATGGACAGGGCAATCAGCCCCAGCATTTT. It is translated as CASSHGRYGQGNQPQHF.

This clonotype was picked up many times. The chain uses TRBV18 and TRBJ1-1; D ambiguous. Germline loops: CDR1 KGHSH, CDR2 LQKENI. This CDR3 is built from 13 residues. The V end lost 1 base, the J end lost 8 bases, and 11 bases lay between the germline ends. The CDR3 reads CASSPRGVVEAFF. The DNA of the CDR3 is TGTGCCAGCTCACCACGCGGGGTGGTGGAAGCTTTCTTT.

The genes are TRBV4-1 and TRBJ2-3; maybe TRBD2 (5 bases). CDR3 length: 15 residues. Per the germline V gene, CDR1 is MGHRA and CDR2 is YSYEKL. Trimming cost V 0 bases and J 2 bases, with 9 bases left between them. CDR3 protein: CASSQDRGFTDTQYF. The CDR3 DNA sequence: TGCGCCAGCAGCCAAGATCGAGGGTTCACAGATACGCAGTATTTT.

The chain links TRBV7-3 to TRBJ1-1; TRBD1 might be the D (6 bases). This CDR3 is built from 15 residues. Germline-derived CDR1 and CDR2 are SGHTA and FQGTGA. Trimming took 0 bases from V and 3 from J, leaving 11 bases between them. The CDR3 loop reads CASSLTEGGYTEAFF. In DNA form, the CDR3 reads TGTGCCAGCAGCTTAACGGAGGGGGGATACACTGAAGCTTTCTTT.

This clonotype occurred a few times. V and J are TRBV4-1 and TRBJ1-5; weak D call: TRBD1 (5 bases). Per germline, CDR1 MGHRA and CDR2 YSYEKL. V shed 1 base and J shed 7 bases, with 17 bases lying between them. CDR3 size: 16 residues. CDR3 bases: TGCGCCAGCAGCCAAGGCGGGGGTAGAGGGAGACAGCCCCAGCATTTT. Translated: CASSQGGGRGRQPQHF.

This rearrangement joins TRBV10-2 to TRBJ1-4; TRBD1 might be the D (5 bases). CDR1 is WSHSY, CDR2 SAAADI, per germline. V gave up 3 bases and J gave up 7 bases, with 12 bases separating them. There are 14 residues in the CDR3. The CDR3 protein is CASSEPGRGEKLFF. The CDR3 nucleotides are TGCGCCAGCAGTGAACCGGGGCGAGGTGAAAAACTGTTTTTT.

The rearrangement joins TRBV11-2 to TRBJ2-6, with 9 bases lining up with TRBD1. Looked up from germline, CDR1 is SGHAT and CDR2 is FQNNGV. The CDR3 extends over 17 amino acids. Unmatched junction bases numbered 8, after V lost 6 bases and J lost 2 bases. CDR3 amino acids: CASRSRDRVTGANVLTF. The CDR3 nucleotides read TGTGCCAGCAGATCTAGGGACAGGGTGACTGGGGCCAACGTCCTGACTTTC.

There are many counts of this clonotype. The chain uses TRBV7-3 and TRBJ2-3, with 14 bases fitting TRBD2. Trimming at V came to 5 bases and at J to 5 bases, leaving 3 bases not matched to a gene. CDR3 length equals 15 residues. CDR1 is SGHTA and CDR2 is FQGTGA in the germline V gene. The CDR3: CASSRLAGGVDTQYF. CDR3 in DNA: TGTGCCAGCAGCCGACTAGCGGGAGGGGTAGATACGCAGTATTTT. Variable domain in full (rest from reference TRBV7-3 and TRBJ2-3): GAGVSQTPSNKVTEKGKYVELRCDPISGHTALYWYRQSLGQGPEFLIYFQGTGAADDSGLPNDRFFAVRPEGSVSTLKIQRTERGDSAVYLCASSRLAGGVDTQYFGPGTRLTVL.

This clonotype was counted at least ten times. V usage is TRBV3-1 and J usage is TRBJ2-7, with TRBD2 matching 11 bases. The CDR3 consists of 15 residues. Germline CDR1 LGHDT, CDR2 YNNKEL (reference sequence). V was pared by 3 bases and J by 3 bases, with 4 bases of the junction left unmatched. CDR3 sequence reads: CASSQGLADNYEQYF. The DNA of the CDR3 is TGTGCCAGCAGCCAGGGACTAGCGGATAACTACGAGCAGTACTTC.